This TCR beta chain originates from a study of graft-versus-host responses after intestinal transplantation. Findings and limits, study-wide: Association was observed between peak circulating GvH clone levels and early post-transplant HvG declines. Present in recipient marrow, GvH clones included some that appeared first in ileum or blood.

Once the reaction had ended, proliferating CFSE-low CD3+CD4+ and CD3+CD8+ responders were sorted. This CDR3 region has 19 residues. From germline, CDR1 is MNHEY and CDR2 SMNVEV (reference sequence). The trim removed 7 bases at V and 1 base at J, leaving 13 bases unmatched. Profiling relied on immunoSEQ multiplex PCR, and the TCRdb table lists in-frame clones only, not all of them. This table holds around 14,000 clones, about 28% found once. The TCR originated in a human patient who received an intestinal transplant. The chain carries TRBV27 and TRBJ2-1; 13 bases map to TRBD2. Specimen: alloreactive CD4+ T cells from a mixed lymphocyte reaction culture, collected before intestinal transplant. Subset reported: CFSE-low proliferating T cells sorted from approximately six-day pre-transplant mixed lymphocyte reaction (GvH or HvG direction). The CDR3: CASTSLRTSGRSSYNEQFF. The CDR3 coding sequence is TGTGCCAGCACCTCACTCCGGACTAGCGGGAGAAGTTCCTACAATGAGCAGTTCTTC.